The next 11 T cell receptor beta chains were all read from a single sample in a study of blood T cell repertoires in COVID-19. The protocol was immunoSEQ multiplex PCR, while the TCRdb copy is restricted to in-frame clones and leaves out a portion. The profile covers some 350,000 clones, with approximately 87% appearing a single time and nearly 6.5% taken by the ten largest. Material for sequencing was peripheral blood. These receptors were collected from a woman between 50 and 59 years old with COVID-19, enrolled during active disease.

A note on this clone: A far more abundant clone sits one base away, making this likely a read error. The V call is TRBV7-8, the J call TRBJ2-2, with D uncertain. This CDR3 spans 12 amino acids. Between the trimmed V and J ends, which lost 5 bases and 3 bases, there was a span of 4 bases. Per the germline V gene, CDR1 is SGHVS and CDR2 is FQNEAQ. CDR3 DNA sequence: TGTGCCAGCAGCCGCTACACCGGGGAGCTGTTTTTT. Its protein is CASSRYTGELFF.

The chain is built from TRBV30 and TRBJ1-3; no clear D gene. Germline-derived CDR1 and CDR2 are GTSNPN and SVGIG (reference sequence). Trimming left V 1 base short and J 0 bases short, with 13 bases between. The CDR3 length is 16 residues. CDR3 residues: CAWSGWRLRSGNTIYF. CDR3 nucleotide sequence: TGTGCCTGGAGTGGTTGGCGGCTGCGCTCTGGAAACACCATATATTTT.

The chain uses TRBV6-6 and TRBJ1-4, with 8 bases that match TRBD1. The germline CDR1 and CDR2 sequences are MNHNY and SVGAGI (reference sequence). Trimming cost V 5 bases and J 8 bases; bases outside gene matches: 10. The CDR3 is 15 residues long. Here the CDR3 DNA reads TGTGCCAGCAGTACACAGGGGGGAGGAAAAGAAAAACTGTTTTTT. This sequence encodes CASSTQGGGKEKLFF.

The genes are TRBV3-1 (or the pseudogene TRBV3-2) and TRBJ2-1; weak D call: TRBD2 (6 bases). The V and J ends lost 4 bases and 4 bases respectively, with 23 bases between them. Germline loops: CDR1 LGHDT, CDR2 YNNKEL (reference sequence). The CDR3 extends over 18 amino acids. This chain's CDR3 is CASSLYTWTRRVYNEQFF. The CDR3 nucleotides are TGTGCCAGCAGCCTATATACTTGGACTCGGAGGGTTTACAATGAGCAGTTCTTC.

The chain employs TRBV20-1 and TRBJ1-1, with a possible D match to TRBD1 (6 bases). Germline-derived CDR1 and CDR2 are DFQATT and SNEGSKA (reference sequence). CDR3 length: 11 amino acids. The CDR3 nucleotides read TGCAGGGGGGAGGGGGGCACTGAAGCTTTCTTT. Translating it yields CRGEGGTEAFF.

V and J are TRBV10-1 and TRBJ2-2; the D gene is possibly TRBD2 (5 bases). Germline V gives CDR1 WNHNN, CDR2 SYGVQD (reference sequence). Trimming stripped 5 bases from V and 5 bases from J, with 6 bases between. The CDR3 totals 12 residues. The DNA of the CDR3 is TGCGCCAGCAGTCGGGGTACCGGGGAGCTGTTTTTT. Residues: CASSRGTGELFF.

This chain uses TRBV5-1 with TRBJ2-6; 7 nucleotides align to TRBD1. The V and J ends lost 7 bases and 2 bases, in that order; junction bases with no gene match: 6. CDR1 is SGHRS, CDR2 YFSETQ, per germline. This CDR3 spans 15 amino acids. The CDR3 bases are TGCGCCAGCGTCTCTAGGGGGCCTGGGGCCAACGTCCTGACTTTC. This gives the protein CASVSRGPGANVLTF.

The chain uses TRBV15 and TRBJ2-3; 8 bases line up with TRBD2. The CDR3 has 16 residues. CDR1 LNHNV and CDR2 YYDKDF come from the germline V gene (reference sequence). The CDR3 protein is CGRRREAPRDTDTQYF. Written as DNA, the CDR3 is TGTGGGAGGAGGCGGGAGGCCCCTCGGGACACAGATACGCAGTATTTT.

The chain has TRBV19 and TRBJ1-1, with D unclear. Per the germline V gene, CDR1 is LNHDA and CDR2 is SQIVND (reference sequence). Trimming took 5 bases from V and 1 from J, leaving 11 bases between them. The CDR3 is 14 residues long. CDR3 region: CASSSRGRNTEAFF. For the CDR3, the DNA is TGTGCCAGTAGTTCCCGCGGGAGGAACACTGAAGCTTTCTTT.

The chain carries TRBV6-2 or TRBV6-3 and TRBJ2-1; the D gene is possibly TRBD1 (6 bases). The CDR3 sequence is 18 residues long. The germline V gene encodes CDR1 MNHEY and CDR2 SVGEGT. V lost 0 bases, J lost 0 bases, and 15 bases lay in between. CDR3 amino acids: CASSYSRRTEGSYNEQFF. The CDR3 nucleotides are TGTGCCAGCAGTTACTCGAGGAGGACAGAAGGCTCCTACAATGAGCAGTTCTTC.

The chain uses TRBV5-4 and TRBJ1-4, with D maybe TRBD1 (6 bases). The V end lost 4 bases, the J end lost 7 bases, and 14 bases lay between the germline ends. Germline-derived CDR1 and CDR2 are SGHNT and YYREEE (reference sequence). This CDR3 region has 14 residues. CDR3: CASSPGTSSEKLFF. CDR3 sequence (DNA): TGTGCCAGCAGCCCCGGGACAAGTTCTGAAAAACTGTTTTTT. The full variable domain, with the rest looked up from reference TRBV5-4 and TRBJ1-4, is ETGVTQSPTHLIKTRGQQVTLRCSSQSGHNTVSWYQQALGQGPQFIFQYYREEENGRGNFPPRFSGLQFPNYSSELNVNALELDDSALYLCASSPGTSSEKLFFGSGTQLSVL.